The 10 T cell receptor beta chains below were found in one sample sequenced in a study of tumor-infiltrating lymphocytes in primary liver carcinoma. Researchers generated TCR beta cDNA from about 530 ng of total RNA, relying on a constant-region primer. Generation of the TCR beta libraries relied on three nested multiplex PCR rounds using slightly modified ARM-PCR. PCR rounds one and two used TRBV1-TRBV30 forward primers with a C-beta reverse primer for around 9 cycles each. MiXCR, run by TCRdb on the multiplex PCR reads, gives a single entry per CDR3 protein. The sample has approximately 79,000 distinct CDR3 sequences, approximately 70% seen once. Co-extraction of both nucleic acids (RNA and DNA) used roughly 20-33 mg of unsorted bulk tissue. The specimen sequenced was liver tumor tissue from sampling region 4. Regarding subset: tumor region T4, right-lateral pole. Receptors were obtained from a man aged 40-55 years with primary liver carcinoma and hepatitis B virus infection.

Note on this clonotype: Sequence at one end of the junction differs from germline and may be a read error. The gene calls are TRBV11-2 and TRBJ2-3, with 9 bases identical to TRBD2. The CDR3 extends over 15 amino acids. CDR1 SGHAT and CDR2 FQNNGV come from the germline V gene. The DNA for the CDR3 is TGTACCAGTAGCTTAGTAGCGGGAGAGGGTGATACGCACTATTTT. This codes for CTSSLVAGEGDTHYF.

A single count supports this clonotype. This clone may be a read error of a much larger clone one base away. This chain links TRBV28 with TRBJ1-5; no clear D gene. Per germline, CDR1 MDHEN and CDR2 SYDVKM. The CDR3 runs 14 residues. CDR3 nucleotide sequence: TGTGTCAGCAGTTTTCCCTGGGGCAATCAGCCCCAGCATTTT. Translation: CVSSFPWGNQPQHF.

For this clonotype: Germline is not matched at one junction end, which may reflect a read error. CDR3 residues: CASSQPQGLGTGHEQFF. The CDR3 DNA sequence: TGCGCCAGCAGCCAACCCCAAGGATTGGGGACGGGCCATGAACAGTTCTTC. The rearrangement joins TRBV4-1 to TRBJ2-1; D might be TRBD1 or TRBD2, each matching 5 bases. CDR1 and CDR2 (germline): MGHRA, YSYEKL. This CDR3 contains 17 residues.

The gene calls are TRBV6-6 and TRBJ1-3; D gene uncertain. Germline-derived CDR1 and CDR2 are MNHNY and SVGAGI (reference sequence). V lost 5 bases to trimming and J lost 1 base, with 6 bases between them. The CDR3 length is 13 residues. CDR3 sequence: CASSLSSGNTIYF. CDR3 DNA sequence: TGTGCCAGCAGTCTTAGTTCTGGAAACACCATATATTTT.

As concerns this clonotype: A read error may account for a junction end that differs from germline. This chain links TRBV5-5 with TRBJ1-5, with D perhaps TRBD1 (6 bases). The CDR3 sequence is 15 residues long. Per germline, CDR1 SGHKS and CDR2 YYEKEE (reference sequence). The CDR3 DNA is TGTGCCAGCAGCTTGAGGGGGGCTTACAATCAACCCCAGCATTTT. Translating gives CASSLRGAYNQPQHF. The variable domain in full, with the rest retrieved from reference TRBV5-5 and TRBJ1-5, is DAGVTQSPTHLIKTRGQQVTLRCSPISGHKSVSWYQQVLGQGPQFIFQYYEKEERGRGNFPDRFSARQFPNYSSELNVNALLLGDSALYLCASSLRGAYNQPQHFGDGTRLSIL.

Note on this clonotype: A much larger clone is a single base away; this may be a read error. The chain couples TRBV30 to TRBJ2-3; 10 positions match TRBD2. Germline assignment: CDR1 GTSNPN and CDR2 SVGIG (reference sequence). The CDR3 consists of 13 residues. This CDR3 is CTWSLAGADTQYF. In DNA form, the CDR3 reads TGTACCTGGAGTCTAGCGGGAGCAGATACGCAGTATTTT.

This chain connects TRBV29-1 to TRBJ2-2; 7 nucleotides line up with TRBD2. The CDR3 contains 15 residues. CDR1 is SQVTM, CDR2 ANQGSEA, per germline. The CDR3 here is CNVEDAAGVPRELFF. CDR3 coding DNA: TGCAATGTTGAAGACGCCGCGGGAGTCCCCCGGGAGCTGTTTTTT.

As for this clonotype: Because it lacks the conserved phenylalanine or tryptophan at the end, this CDR3 is likely a read error. This chain uses TRBV4-1 with TRBJ2-1; D gene ambiguous. In germline, CDR1 is MGHRA, CDR2 YSYEKL. CDR3 length: 17 amino acids. V shed 0 bases and J shed 0 bases, with 12 bases lying between them. CDR3 bases: TGCGCCAGCAGCCAAGATAGGCCGGGTAACTCCTACAATGAGCAGTTCTTA. Its protein product is CASSQDRPGNSYNEQFL.

About this clonotype itself: A much larger clone differs from this one at a single base, so this may be a read error. The gene calls are TRBV28 and TRBJ2-3; unclear D gene. The V gene lost 5 bases and the J gene lost 0 bases, with 12 bases spanning the gap. The CDR3 has 15 amino acids. Germline CDR1 and CDR2: MDHEN and SYDVKM. CDR3 coding DNA: TGTGCCAGCAGTCTGTGGGTAGGGAGCACAGATACGCAGTATTTT. Its translation is CASSLWVGSTDTQYF.

About this clonotype itself: Its ends do not fully match the called genes, so a read error is possible. This rearrangement joins TRBV12-3 or TRBV12-4 to TRBJ2-5; 9 bases fit TRBD1. This CDR3 comprises 14 residues. CDR3 coding DNA: TGTGCCATCAGCCTTGGACAGGGGAGAGAGACTCAGTACTTC. Translated, it gives CAISLGQGRETQYF.